This T cell receptor (beta chain) was observed in a study of T cells in Graves' hyperthyroidism and ophthalmopathy. For the study at large: Peripheral blood was collected at initial diagnosis, before any treatment.

Template material for amplifying TCR beta CDR3 regions consisted of RNA transcripts. TCR CDR3 regions were first amplified by RT-PCR with HTBI primers. TCRdb recomputed calls from the multiplex PCR reads with MiXCR, one row per CDR3 protein. The sample carries approximately 430,000 distinct CDR3 sequences, around a sixth recorded once. Trimming removed 5 bases from V and 9 bases from J, with 23 bases in between. In germline, CDR1 is MNHNS, CDR2 SASEGT. This CDR3 region has 16 residues. The diagnoses drew upon clinical symptoms, serum thyroxine and TRAb, thyroid ultrasound and orbital computed tomography. General observations from the study: Ophthalmopathy and stable hyperthyroidism were told apart by a 13 V-J model. Ophthalmopathy was model-predicted a median around seven months pre-onset.

A remark on this clonotype: Its specificity is not known.

Sequencing input: blood. The rearrangement links TRBV6-1 to TRBJ1-5; D unresolved. This clonotype was sampled from a young woman with Graves' hyperthyroidism. The CDR3 DNA is TGTGCCAGCAGTCCCACACTCGACGTACTAATCCGGCCCCAGCATTTT. This translates into CASSPTLDVLIRPQHF.